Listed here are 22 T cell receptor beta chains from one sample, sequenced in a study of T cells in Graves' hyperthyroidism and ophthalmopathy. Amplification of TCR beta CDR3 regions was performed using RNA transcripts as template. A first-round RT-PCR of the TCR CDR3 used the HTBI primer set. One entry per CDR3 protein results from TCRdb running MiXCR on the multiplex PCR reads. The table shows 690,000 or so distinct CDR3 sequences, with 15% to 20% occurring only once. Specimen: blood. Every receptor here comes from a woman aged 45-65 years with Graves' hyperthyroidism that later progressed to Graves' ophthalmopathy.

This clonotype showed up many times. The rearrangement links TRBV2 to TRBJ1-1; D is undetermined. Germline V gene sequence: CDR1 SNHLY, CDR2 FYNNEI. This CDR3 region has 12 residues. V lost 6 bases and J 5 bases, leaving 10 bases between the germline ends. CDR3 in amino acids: CASRLRQTEAFF. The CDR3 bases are TGTGCCAGCAGACTCAGACAAACTGAAGCTTTCTTT.

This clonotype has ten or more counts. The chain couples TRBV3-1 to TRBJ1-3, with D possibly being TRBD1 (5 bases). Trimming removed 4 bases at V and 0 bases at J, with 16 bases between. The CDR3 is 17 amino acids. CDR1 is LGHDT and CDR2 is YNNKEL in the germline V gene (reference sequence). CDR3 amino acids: CASSPYGASYSGNTIYF. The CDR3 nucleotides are TGTGCCAGCAGCCCCTATGGGGCCTCTTACTCTGGAAACACCATATATTTT.

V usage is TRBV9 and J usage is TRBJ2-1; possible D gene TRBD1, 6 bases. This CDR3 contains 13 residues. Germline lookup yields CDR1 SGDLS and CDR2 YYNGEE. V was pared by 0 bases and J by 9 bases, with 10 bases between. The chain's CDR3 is CASSVVEGGEQFF. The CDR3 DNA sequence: TGTGCCAGCAGCGTAGTAGAAGGGGGTGAGCAGTTCTTC.

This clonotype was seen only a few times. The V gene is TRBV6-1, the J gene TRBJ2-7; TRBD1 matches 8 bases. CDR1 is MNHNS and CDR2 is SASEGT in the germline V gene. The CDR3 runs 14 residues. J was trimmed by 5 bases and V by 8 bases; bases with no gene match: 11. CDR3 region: CASWVPDRGHEQYF. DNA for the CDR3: TGTGCCAGCTGGGTCCCAGACAGGGGTCACGAGCAGTACTTC.

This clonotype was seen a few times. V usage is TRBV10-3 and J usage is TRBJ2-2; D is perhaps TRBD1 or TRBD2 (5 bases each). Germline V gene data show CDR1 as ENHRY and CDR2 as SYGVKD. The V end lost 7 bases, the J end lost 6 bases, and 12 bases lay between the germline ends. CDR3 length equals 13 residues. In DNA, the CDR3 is TGTGCCATCACCACGGTGGGGGCCGGGGAGCTGTTTTTT. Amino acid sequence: CAITTVGAGELFF.

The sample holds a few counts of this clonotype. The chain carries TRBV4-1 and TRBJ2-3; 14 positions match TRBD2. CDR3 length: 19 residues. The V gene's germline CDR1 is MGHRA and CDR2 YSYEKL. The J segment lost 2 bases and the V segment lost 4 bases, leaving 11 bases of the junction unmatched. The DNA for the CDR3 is TGCGCCAGCAGCCCGACTAGCGGGGGGGCCGATTTAGTCACAGATACGCAGTATTTT. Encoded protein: CASSPTSGGADLVTDTQYF.

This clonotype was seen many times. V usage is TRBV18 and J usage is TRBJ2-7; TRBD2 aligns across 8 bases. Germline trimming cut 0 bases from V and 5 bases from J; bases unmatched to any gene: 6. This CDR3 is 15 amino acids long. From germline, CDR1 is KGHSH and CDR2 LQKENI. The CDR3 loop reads CASSPPRSAGDEQYF. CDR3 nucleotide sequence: TGTGCCAGCTCACCACCGCGATCAGCGGGGGACGAGCAGTACTTC.

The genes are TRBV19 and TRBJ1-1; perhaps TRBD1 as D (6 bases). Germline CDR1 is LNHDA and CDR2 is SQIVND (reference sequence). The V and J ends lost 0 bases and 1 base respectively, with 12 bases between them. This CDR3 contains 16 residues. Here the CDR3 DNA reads TGTGCCAGTAGTATAGATCGTGGGGGGCCGAACACTGAAGCTTTCTTT. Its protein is CASSIDRGGPNTEAFF.

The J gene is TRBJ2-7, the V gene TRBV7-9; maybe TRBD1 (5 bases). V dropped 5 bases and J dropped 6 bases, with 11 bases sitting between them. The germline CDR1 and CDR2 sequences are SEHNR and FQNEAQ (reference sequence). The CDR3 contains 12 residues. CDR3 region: CASSVDSPEQYF. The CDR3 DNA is TGTGCCAGCAGCGTCGACAGTCCCGAGCAGTACTTC.

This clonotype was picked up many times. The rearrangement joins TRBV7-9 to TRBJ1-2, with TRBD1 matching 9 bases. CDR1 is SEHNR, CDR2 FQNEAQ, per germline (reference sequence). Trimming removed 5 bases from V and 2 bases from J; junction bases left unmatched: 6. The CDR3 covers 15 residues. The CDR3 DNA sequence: TGTGCCAGCAGCGCCCGGACAGGGGCAAACTATGGCTACACCTTC. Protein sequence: CASSARTGANYGYTF.

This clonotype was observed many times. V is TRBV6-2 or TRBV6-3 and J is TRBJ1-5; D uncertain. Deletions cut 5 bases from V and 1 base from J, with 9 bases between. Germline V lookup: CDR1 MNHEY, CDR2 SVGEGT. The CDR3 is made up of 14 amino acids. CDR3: CASSRGRSNQPQHF. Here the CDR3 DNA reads TGTGCCAGCAGTCGCGGGCGGAGCAATCAGCCCCAGCATTTT.

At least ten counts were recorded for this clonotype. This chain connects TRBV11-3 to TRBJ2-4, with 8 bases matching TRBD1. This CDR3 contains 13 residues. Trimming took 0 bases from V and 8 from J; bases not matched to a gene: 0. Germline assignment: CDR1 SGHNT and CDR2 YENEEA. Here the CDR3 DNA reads TGTGCCAGCAGCTTAGAACAGGGGGACATTCAGTACTTC. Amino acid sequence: CASSLEQGDIQYF.

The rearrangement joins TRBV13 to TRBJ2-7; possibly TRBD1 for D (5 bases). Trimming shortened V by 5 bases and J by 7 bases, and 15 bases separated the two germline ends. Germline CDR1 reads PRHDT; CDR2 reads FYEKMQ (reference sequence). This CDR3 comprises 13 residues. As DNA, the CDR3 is TGTGCCAGCAGCCCCTTAGGGGCGGAGGAGCAGTACTTC. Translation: CASSPLGAEEQYF.

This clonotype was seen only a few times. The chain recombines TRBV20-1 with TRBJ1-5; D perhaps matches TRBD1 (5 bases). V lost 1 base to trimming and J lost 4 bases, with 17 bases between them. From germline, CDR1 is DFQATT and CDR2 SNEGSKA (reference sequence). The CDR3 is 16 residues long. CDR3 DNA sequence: TGCAGTGCTAGAGTCCATGGGGCTAATACGAATCAGCCCCAGCATTTT. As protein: CSARVHGANTNQPQHF.

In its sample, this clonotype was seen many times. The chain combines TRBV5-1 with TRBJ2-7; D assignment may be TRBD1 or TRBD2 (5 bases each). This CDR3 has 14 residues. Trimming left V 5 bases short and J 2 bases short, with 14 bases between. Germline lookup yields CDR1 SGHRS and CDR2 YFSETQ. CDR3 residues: CASRSIGETYEQYF. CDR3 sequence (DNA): TGCGCCAGCAGGTCGATAGGGGAGACCTACGAGCAGTACTTC.

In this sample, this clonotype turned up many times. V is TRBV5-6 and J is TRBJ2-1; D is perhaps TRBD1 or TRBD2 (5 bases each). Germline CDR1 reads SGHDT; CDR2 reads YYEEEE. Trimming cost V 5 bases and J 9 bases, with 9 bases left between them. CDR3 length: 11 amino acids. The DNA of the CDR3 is TGTGCCAGCAGTTCAGGGACTGAGCAGTTCTTC. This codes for CASSSGTEQFF.

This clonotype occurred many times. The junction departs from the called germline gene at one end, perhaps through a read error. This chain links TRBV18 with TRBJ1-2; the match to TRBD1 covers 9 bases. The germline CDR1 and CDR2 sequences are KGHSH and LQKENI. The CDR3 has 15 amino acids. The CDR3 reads CASSPPGQGEYGYTF. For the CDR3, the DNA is TGTGCCAGCTCTCCACCGGGACAGGGTGAATATGGCTACACCTTC.

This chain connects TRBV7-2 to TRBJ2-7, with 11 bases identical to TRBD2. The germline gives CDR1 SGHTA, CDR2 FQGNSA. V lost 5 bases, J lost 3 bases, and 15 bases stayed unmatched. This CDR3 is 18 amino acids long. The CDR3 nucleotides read TGTGCCAGCAGCCCCGCCGTGATGAAAGGACTAGCGGGCTACGAGCAGTACTTC. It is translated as CASSPAVMKGLAGYEQYF.

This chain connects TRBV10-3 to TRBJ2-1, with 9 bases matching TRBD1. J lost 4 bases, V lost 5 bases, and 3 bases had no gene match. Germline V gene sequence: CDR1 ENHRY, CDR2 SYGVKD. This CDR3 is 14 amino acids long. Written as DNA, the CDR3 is TGTGCCATCAGTCCCGGGACAGGGTACAATGAGCAGTTCTTC. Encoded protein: CAISPGTGYNEQFF.

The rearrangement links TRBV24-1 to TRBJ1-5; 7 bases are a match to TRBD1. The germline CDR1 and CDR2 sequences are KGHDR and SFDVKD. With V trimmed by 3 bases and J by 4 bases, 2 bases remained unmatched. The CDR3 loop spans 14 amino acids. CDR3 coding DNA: TGTGCCACCAGTGATACGGACAGGAATCAGCCCCAGCATTTT. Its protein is CATSDTDRNQPQHF.

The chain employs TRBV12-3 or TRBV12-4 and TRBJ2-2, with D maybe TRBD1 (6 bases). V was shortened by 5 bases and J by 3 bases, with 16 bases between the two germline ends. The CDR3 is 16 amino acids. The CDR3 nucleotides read TGTGCCAGCAGTCCTCGACCCAGGGGAGACACCGGGGAGCTGTTTTTT. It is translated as CASSPRPRGDTGELFF.

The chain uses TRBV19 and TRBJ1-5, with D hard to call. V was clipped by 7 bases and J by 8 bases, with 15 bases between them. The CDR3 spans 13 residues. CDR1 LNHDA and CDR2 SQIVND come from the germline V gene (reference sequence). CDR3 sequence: CASTIRGREPQHF. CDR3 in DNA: TGTGCCAGTACTATTCGGGGAAGAGAGCCCCAGCATTTT.